The rows below give T cell receptor beta chains drawn from one sample of a study of OX40 agonist ivuxolimab in advanced cancers. Clones were read by immunoSEQ multiplex PCR, and TCRdb kept only the in-frame ones, dropping some. Of 45,000 or so clones detected, 85% to 90% appear once; the ten largest clones hold around 1%. Sequences were derived from CD4+ or CD8+ T cells sorted from blood, sampled in a trial of the OX40 agonist ivuxolimab. The source of these receptors is an adult with an advanced solid tumor such as melanoma, head and neck, liver or kidney cancer. Both conserved end residues are part of each CDR3. A D gene is named only where the DNA matches it firmly. Only part of the rows carry a size: once, few, many, or a class if the clone is expanded.

clone_size	v_call	d_call	j_call	cdr3_nt	cdr3_aa
-	TRBV6-6	-	TRBJ1-5	TGTGCCAGCAGCGCTCAGGAGGCCGCTCAGCCCCAGCATTTT	CASSAQEAAQPQHF
-	TRBV28	TRBD1	TRBJ2-5	TGTGCCAGCAGCAAGGGACAGACCCGGGAGACCCAGTACTTC	CASSKGQTRETQYF
-	TRBV7-9	TRBD1	TRBJ2-7	TGTGCCAGCAGCTTAGTCGGGACAGGCCCGGGGCAGTACTTC	CASSLVGTGPGQYF
-	TRBV18	-	TRBJ2-3	TGTGCCAGCTCACCTTTGGCTAGCGTGGGCACAGATACGCAGTATTTT	CASSPLASVGTDTQYF
-	TRBV19	TRBD2	TRBJ2-7	TGTGCCAGTAGTATAGAACTACTAGCGGGAGTTGAGCAGTACTTC	CASSIELLAGVEQYF
-	TRBV7-2	-	TRBJ2-1	TGTGCCAGCAGCCCACGGGGGACGTGGAATGAGCAGTTCTTC	CASSPRGTWNEQFF
once	TRBV28	TRBD2	TRBJ2-3	TGTGCCAGCACCTCCGTAGCGGGACCCACAGATACGCAGTATTTT	CASTSVAGPTDTQYF
-	TRBV6-5	-	TRBJ1-1	TGTGCCAGCAGTTACCGCGGTGTTCGGGGAACTGAAGCTTTCTTT	CASSYRGVRGTEAFF
-	TRBV29-1	TRBD1	TRBJ2-2	TGCAGCGTTGAATCAGGGACAGGGGCCGGGGAGCTGTTTTTT	CSVESGTGAGELFF
-	TRBV19	TRBD1	TRBJ2-5	TGTGCCAGTAGACCCACCGCTCCGGGACAGGGGGCCCCAGAGACCCAGTACTTC	CASRPTAPGQGAPETQYF
-	TRBV15	-	TRBJ2-1	TGTGCCACCAGCAGAGATTCGACGTACAATGAGCAGTTCTTC	CATSRDSTYNEQFF
-	TRBV4-2	-	TRBJ2-3	TGTGCCAGCAGATCTGGACCGTTAAGCACAGATACGCAGTATTTT	CASRSGPLSTDTQYF
-	TRBV7-2	-	TRBJ1-2	TGTGCCAGCAGCGACCGGGCCGAGCGGGGCTACACCTTC	CASSDRAERGYTF
-	TRBV19	TRBD1	TRBJ2-7	TGTGCCAGTAGTGTTCAGGGACAGGGGGCCTACGAGCAGTACTTC	CASSVQGQGAYEQYF
-	TRBV11-2	-	TRBJ2-7	TGTGCCAGCAGCTTAGTGGGGTTCTCCTACGAGCAGTACTTC	CASSLVGFSYEQYF
-	TRBV11-2	-	TRBJ2-4	TGTGCCAGCAGCCCCACCGCCCGGGCGTACATTCAGTACTTC	CASSPTARAYIQYF
-	TRBV9	TRBD2	TRBJ2-5	TGTGCCAGCTCCGAGGGGCGGGAGGAGACCCAGTACTTC	CASSEGREETQYF
-	TRBV7-7	TRBD1	TRBJ2-3	TGTGCTAGCAGCTTGGGGACAGTCACAGATACGCAGTATTTT	CASSLGTVTDTQYF
-	TRBV19	TRBD2	TRBJ2-1	TGTGCCAGTAGGATGCCAGCGGGAGGGCCAGGGGAGCAGTTCTTC	CASRMPAGGPGEQFF
once	TRBV5-1	-	TRBJ2-3	TGCGCCAGCTGCCCGTCAGCTACCACAGATACGCAGTATTTT	CASCPSATTDTQYF
-	TRBV7-3	-	TRBJ1-6	TGTGCCAGCAGTCCGTCGCCGGGCTCACCCCTCCACTTT	CASSPSPGSPLHF
-	TRBV18	TRBD2	TRBJ2-1	TGTGCCAGCTCACCTGGCGGGAGAGAGTACAATGAGCAGTTCTTC	CASSPGGREYNEQFF
-	TRBV6-1	TRBD1	TRBJ1-1	TGTGCCAGCAGAGCAGGGGGCTTGAACACTGAAGCTTTCTTT	CASRAGGLNTEAFF
-	TRBV5-1	TRBD2	TRBJ2-3	TGCGCCAGCAGCCTAGCGGGAGGGCCAGATACGCAGTATTTT	CASSLAGGPDTQYF
-	TRBV29-1	TRBD1	TRBJ2-5	TGCAGCACTAAGGACAGGGATGAGACCCAGTACTTC	CSTKDRDETQYF
-	TRBV9	-	TRBJ2-5	TGTGCCAGCAGCGTAGTCGGAGAGACCCAGTACTTC	CASSVVGETQYF
-	TRBV5-6	-	TRBJ2-1	TGTGCCAGCAGCCGCCGAGGAGCCGAGCAGTTCTTC	CASSRRGAEQFF
-	TRBV7-9	-	TRBJ1-4	TGTGCCAGCAGCCGTCCCGAGGGGGCTAATGAAAAACTGTTTTTT	CASSRPEGANEKLFF
-	TRBV28	-	TRBJ1-2	TGTGCCAGCAGTTTGATCAGGGTTGGCTACACCTTC	CASSLIRVGYTF
-	TRBV9	-	TRBJ2-1	TGTGCCAGCAGCGTTGCGCTAGCCGGAGCCTACAATGAGCAGTTCTTC	CASSVALAGAYNEQFF